The 18 T cell receptor beta chains in this list originate from one sample, sequenced in a study of regulatory T cells in long-lasting Graves disease. CDR3 regions were amplified by Arm-PCR using iRepertoire HTBI primers to build TCR beta libraries. MiXCR was run by TCRdb on the multiplex PCR reads, yielding one entry per CDR3 protein. Among about 430,000 distinct CDR3 sequences listed, 15% were seen once. Specified time point: newly diagnosed GD, antithyroid drugs for less than 3 months. From PBMCs, RNA was extracted and then used to make the TCR library. These sequences were also reported in another study, on T cells in Graves' hyperthyroidism and ophthalmopathy.

The sequences come from peripheral blood mononuclear cells (PBMCs), collected at new diagnosis, from a patient treated with antithyroid drugs. The receptors shown here come from a woman aged 40 to 55 with Graves disease.

The CDR3 coding sequence is TGTGCCAGCAGTTCAACTCAATTGGGGGAGCAGTTCTTC. Its translation: CASSSTQLGEQFF. The gene calls are TRBV28 and TRBJ2-1; D unclear. The germline gives CDR1 MDHEN, CDR2 SYDVKM. V dropped 4 bases and J dropped 10 bases, with 14 bases sitting between them. This CDR3 contains 13 residues.

This clonotype appeared many times. The J gene is TRBJ2-2, the V gene TRBV27, with TRBD1 matching over 10 bases. The CDR3 totals 16 residues. Looked up from germline, CDR1 is MNHEY and CDR2 is SMNVEV (reference sequence). The V gene end was trimmed by 2 bases and the J gene end by 7 bases; junction bases not matched to a gene: 7. This CDR3 is CASSLRTGGSFGELFF. CDR3 in DNA: TGTGCCAGCAGTTTAAGGACAGGGGGATCGTTCGGGGAGCTGTTTTTT.

This clonotype was counted between two and nine times. The chain recombines TRBV6-2 or TRBV6-3 with TRBJ2-2, with 9 bases lining up with TRBD2. Trimming at V came to 4 bases and at J to 5 bases, leaving 8 bases not matched to a gene. The CDR3 extends over 16 amino acids. Germline values: CDR1 MNHEY, CDR2 SVGEGT. The CDR3: CASSWREGQRTGELFF. CDR3 nucleotides: TGTGCCAGCAGTTGGCGGGAGGGCCAGAGGACCGGGGAGCTGTTTTTT.

Many counts were recorded for this clonotype. DNA of the CDR3: TGTGCCAGCAGGCACTTTGCTCTCCCGGCCCAGGATACGCAGTATTTT. Protein: CASRHFALPAQDTQYF. The V gene is TRBV7-9, the J gene TRBJ2-3; D remains unclear. Germline V lookup: CDR1 SEHNR, CDR2 FQNEAQ (reference sequence). The V gene lost 6 bases and the J gene lost 6 bases, with 22 bases spanning the gap. The CDR3 is 16 amino acids. The full variable domain, its missing parts supplied by reference TRBV7-9 and TRBJ2-3, is DTGVSQNPRHKITKRGQNVTFRCDPISEHNRLYWYRQTLGQGPEFLTYFQNEAQLEKSRLLSDRFSAERPKGSFSTLEIQRTEQGDSAMYLCASRHFALPAQDTQYFGPGTRLTVL.

This clonotype was observed many times. The rearrangement joins TRBV9 to TRBJ2-1; no firm D call. Trimming removed 0 bases at V and 4 bases at J, with 11 bases between. The CDR3 is 15 amino acids. Per germline, CDR1 SGDLS and CDR2 YYNGEE. The CDR3 spells CASSVVGTPYNEQFF. The CDR3, as DNA: TGTGCCAGCAGCGTAGTGGGTACTCCGTACAATGAGCAGTTCTTC.

At least ten counts were recorded for this clonotype. One end of the junction varies from germline; a read error may be responsible. The J gene is TRBJ2-3, the V gene TRBV11-2; possibly TRBD2 for D (6 bases). The V gene's germline CDR1 is SGHAT and CDR2 FQNNGV. The CDR3 consists of 13 residues. The CDR3 coding sequence is TGTGCCAGCAGCCGCTCACTAGCCGGAGAGGGTAGTTTT. Amino acids: CASSRSLAGEGSF.

The CDR3 DNA reads as TGTGCCAGTAGTATAAACCTAGATACGCAGTATTTT. Encoded protein: CASSINLDTQYF. The rearrangement links TRBV19 to TRBJ2-3; no definite D call. Germline V lookup: CDR1 LNHDA, CDR2 SQIVND (reference sequence). The CDR3 spans 12 residues. With 2 bases removed from V and 5 bases from J, the gap between germline ends came to 5 bases.

This clonotype was seen repeatedly, ten times or more. This chain uses TRBV28 with TRBJ2-3; D gene unclear. This CDR3 has 13 amino acids. Germline V gene sequence: CDR1 MDHEN, CDR2 SYDVKM. Trimming took 7 bases from V and 2 from J, leaving 10 bases between them. As DNA, the CDR3 is TGTGCCAGCACCGAGCACTTCACAGATACGCAGTATTTT. Encoded protein: CASTEHFTDTQYF.

This clonotype was recorded many times. The V and J genes are TRBV19 and TRBJ2-1; 7 positions agree with TRBD2. Per germline, CDR1 LNHDA and CDR2 SQIVND (reference sequence). Trimming took 2 bases from V and 10 from J; bases not matched to a gene: 14. The CDR3 has 16 residues. For the CDR3, the DNA is TGTGCCAGTAGTATATATAAAGGACTAGGGTCTGAAGAGCAGTTCTTC. Its translation is CASSIYKGLGSEEQFF.

With respect to this clonotype: This may stem from a read error, because a much larger clone lies one nucleotide away. The J gene is TRBJ1-2, the V gene TRBV7-9, with D tentatively TRBD1 (6 bases). This CDR3 has 14 residues. In germline, CDR1 is SEHNR, CDR2 FQNEAQ (reference sequence). CDR3 residues: CVSSQAATGSGYTF. DNA for the CDR3: TGTGTCAGCAGCCAAGCCGCCACAGGGTCCGGCTACACCTTC.

This rearrangement joins TRBV27 to TRBJ2-3; D is ambiguous. CDR1 and CDR2 from the germline V gene are MNHEY and SMNVEV (reference sequence). The CDR3 sequence is 17 residues long. Deletions cut 1 base from V and 0 bases from J, with 14 bases between. CDR3 nucleotides: TGTGCCAGCAGTTTATATATGGCGGTCCTTAGCACAGATACGCAGTATTTT. Translating gives CASSLYMAVLSTDTQYF.

This clonotype was counted many times. The chain employs TRBV12-3 or TRBV12-4 and TRBJ2-3; D remains unclear. The length of the CDR3 is 13 residues. Trimming took 5 bases from V and 5 from J, leaving 11 bases between them. The CDR3 sequence is CASSVLRKDTQYF. The CDR3 DNA reads TGTGCCAGCAGTGTTTTAAGGAAAGATACGCAGTATTTT.

This clonotype was observed at least ten times. The rearrangement uses TRBV6-2 or TRBV6-3 and TRBJ2-3; TRBD1 matches 8 bases. The CDR3 totals 16 residues. The ends lost 6 bases at V and 6 bases at J; junction bases unmatched: 14. From germline, CDR1 is MNHEY and CDR2 SVGEGT. The DNA of the CDR3 is TGTGCCAGCAGATACACACAGGGACAGGCGGCGGATACGCAGTATTTT. Translating gives CASRYTQGQAADTQYF.

This clonotype has at least ten counts. The rearrangement joins TRBV5-1 to TRBJ2-2, with a possible D match to TRBD1 (6 bases). The CDR3 has 16 amino acids. The V end lost 0 bases, the J end lost 4 bases, and 13 bases lay between the germline ends. Germline CDR1 and CDR2: SGHRS and YFSETQ. This chain's CDR3 is CASSLVAGDITGELFF. CDR3 in DNA: TGCGCCAGCAGCTTGGTGGCAGGGGATATCACCGGGGAGCTGTTTTTT.

This clonotype was observed many times. The CDR3 DNA follows: TGTGCCAGCAGTTTACCGGGTTTCTACGAGCAGTACTTC. It encodes CASSLPGFYEQYF. The rearrangement joins TRBV28 to TRBJ2-7; D gene uncertain. V was shortened by 2 bases and J by 3 bases, with 8 bases between the two germline ends. Germline values: CDR1 MDHEN, CDR2 SYDVKM. CDR3 length equals 13 residues.

This chain connects TRBV11-3 to TRBJ2-5; 14 bases agree with TRBD2. CDR1 and CDR2 (germline): SGHNT, YENEEA. The CDR3 contains 18 residues. The V and J ends lost 6 bases and 2 bases, in that order; junction bases with no gene match: 11. The CDR3 protein is CASSQTMTSGGGQETQYF. The CDR3 region has the DNA TGTGCCAGCAGTCAAACTATGACTAGCGGGGGGGGACAAGAGACCCAGTACTTC.

This clonotype was detected ten times or more. The chain employs TRBV6-2 or TRBV6-3 and TRBJ2-3; D not resolved. Germline V gives CDR1 MNHEY, CDR2 SVGEGT. V was pared by 5 bases and J by 2 bases, with 14 bases between. The CDR3 length is 15 residues. CDR3 sequence reads: CASSPGPSFTDTQYF. CDR3 sequence (DNA): TGTGCCAGCAGTCCAGGACCGAGTTTCACAGATACGCAGTATTTT.

This clonotype was observed many times. This chain connects TRBV3-2 to TRBJ1-6; the D segment call TRBD1 is taken from the table without a DNA check. TRBV3-2 is termed a pseudogene. The CDR3 has 16 amino acids. The CDR3: CANGPQGQGLESPLHF. CDR3 coding DNA: TGTGCCAACGGACCCCAAGGACAGGGTTTAGAATCACCCCTCCACTTT.